What follows are 22 T cell receptor beta chains derived from one specimen sequenced in a study of blood T cell repertoires in COVID-19 (dated by TCRdb to the early 2020s). Libraries were prepared through the immunoSEQ multiplex PCR assay. TCRdb limited this immuneACCESS table to in-frame rearrangements with V and J called. A share of clones is missing; checked studies link under half to unresolved V genes, and the rest is unexplained. The sample profile shows approximately 190,000 clones; 84% of them were found once. 13% to 15% of the sample comes from the top ten. Material for sequencing was peripheral blood. These receptors were obtained from a man aged 25 to 40 with active or convalescent COVID-19.

The chain links TRBV9 to TRBJ2-7, with 7 nucleotides matching TRBD1. J gave up 4 bases and V 2 bases, and 9 bases lay outside the gene matches. The CDR3 runs 15 residues. CDR1 SGDLS and CDR2 YYNGEE come from the germline V gene. The CDR3 spells CASSVGQGVRYEQYF. The CDR3 nucleotides are TGTGCCAGCAGCGTCGGGCAGGGGGTTAGGTACGAGCAGTACTTC.

V gene TRBV6-2 or TRBV6-3 combines with J gene TRBJ2-5, with no clear D. V was cut by 2 bases and J by 1 base, with 11 bases left in between. The CDR3 runs 15 residues. The germline V gene has CDR1 MNHEY and CDR2 SVGEGT. The CDR3 here is CASSYVETLQETQYF. CDR3 nucleotides: TGTGCCAGCAGTTACGTCGAAACTCTCCAAGAGACCCAGTACTTC.

V and J are TRBV11-3 and TRBJ1-1, with 9 nucleotides matching TRBD1. Per germline, CDR1 SGHNT and CDR2 YENEEA. With V trimmed by 0 bases and J by 1 base, 3 bases remained unmatched. The CDR3 runs 16 residues. The CDR3 loop reads CASSLELGQGNTEAFF. Written as DNA, the CDR3 is TGTGCCAGCAGCTTAGAGCTGGGACAGGGGAACACTGAAGCTTTCTTT.

This chain uses TRBV28 with TRBJ1-4, with 9 bases that match TRBD1. The germline V gene encodes CDR1 MDHEN and CDR2 SYDVKM. With V trimmed by 6 bases and J by 6 bases, 14 bases remained unmatched. The CDR3 contains 17 residues. The CDR3 DNA is TGTGCCAGCAGCACCTTCATGGACAGGGACAGGGATGAAAAACTGTTTTTT. Protein sequence: CASSTFMDRDRDEKLFF.

V gene TRBV29-1 combines with J gene TRBJ1-1; no clear D. This CDR3 comprises 14 residues. The germline V gene has CDR1 SQVTM and CDR2 ANQGSEA. Trimming shortened V by 3 bases and J by 4 bases, and 15 bases separated the two germline ends. The CDR3 nucleotides are TGCAGCGTTGAGCGGGGAGGGATCGGCACTGAAGCTTTCTTT. Translation: CSVERGGIGTEAFF.

The genes are TRBV10-1 and TRBJ2-7; 7 nucleotides align to TRBD1. This CDR3 comprises 13 residues. CDR1 and CDR2 (germline): WNHNN, SYGVQD (reference sequence). The ends lost 6 bases at V and 5 bases at J; junction bases unmatched: 7. The CDR3 DNA reads as TGCGCCAGCAGGACAGGGAAGATCCACGAGCAGTACGTC. This codes for CASRTGKIHEQYV.

The chain employs TRBV11-2 and TRBJ1-2; TRBD1 matches at 7 bases. V dropped 6 bases and J dropped 6; count of bases not matched to a gene: 7. This CDR3 has 13 amino acids. Germline CDR1 and CDR2: SGHAT and FQNNGV. CDR3 nucleotide sequence: TGTGCCAGCAGAGCAACAGGGGAAAATGGCTACACCTTC. Translating it yields CASRATGENGYTF.

Only one count was recorded for this clone. CDR3 amino acids: CASSAPPGELFF. Here the CDR3 DNA reads TGTGCCAGCAGTGCCCCTCCCGGGGAGCTGTTTTTT. This chain connects TRBV2 to TRBJ2-2, with unresolved D. Trimming took off 4 bases at V and 6 bases at J, with 6 bases between the two ends. The germline gives CDR1 SNHLY, CDR2 FYNNEI. CDR3 length equals 12 residues.

The rearrangement uses TRBV18 and TRBJ2-1; D call uncertain. This CDR3 comprises 15 residues. Between the trimmed V and J ends, which lost 8 bases and 5 bases, there was a span of 19 bases. Germline V gene data show CDR1 as KGHSH and CDR2 as LQKENI. CDR3 loop: CASATKQQTHNEQFF. CDR3 sequence (DNA): TGTGCCAGCGCGACCAAGCAACAGACCCACAATGAGCAGTTCTTC.

The chain uses TRBV6-5 and TRBJ2-5; 8 positions agree with TRBD1. Trimming took 4 bases from V and 5 from J; bases not matched to a gene: 6. The CDR3 consists of 14 residues. From germline, CDR1 is MNHEY and CDR2 SVGAGI. CDR3 DNA: TGTGCCAGCAGTTCGCGGACAGGGTTGGAGACCCAGTACTTC. Its translation is CASSSRTGLETQYF.

CDR3 sequence (DNA): TGTGCCAGTAACGAGGCGGCCAACACCGGGGAGCTGTTTTTT. It codes for CASNEAANTGELFF. The chain employs TRBV19 and TRBJ2-2; D is unresolved. In germline, CDR1 is LNHDA, CDR2 SQIVND (reference sequence). V dropped 7 bases and J dropped 2 bases, with 11 bases sitting between them. The CDR3 loop spans 14 amino acids.

As regards this clone: The same CDR3 arises from other DNA sequences in this sample as well. The chain recombines TRBV9 with TRBJ1-1; D is uncertain. CDR3 length equals 13 residues. The V end was cut by 0 bases, the J end by 0 bases, with 3 bases between. Germline CDR1 reads SGDLS; CDR2 reads YYNGEE. This CDR3 is CASSVALNTEAFF. The CDR3 nucleotides read TGTGCCAGCAGCGTAGCTTTGAACACTGAAGCTTTCTTT.

The chain carries TRBV10-2 and TRBJ1-1, with 11 bases matching TRBD1. The CDR3 totals 13 residues. Germline lookup yields CDR1 WSHSY and CDR2 SAAADI. Unmatched junction bases numbered 7, after V lost 6 bases and J lost 10 bases. CDR3: CASSDGQGARAFF. Written as DNA, the CDR3 is TGCGCCAGCAGCGACGGACAGGGGGCGCGAGCTTTCTTT.

The chain carries TRBV5-1 and TRBJ1-6; D is unclear. This CDR3 is 14 amino acids long. V dropped 0 bases and J dropped 10 bases, with 11 bases sitting between them. CDR1 SGHRS and CDR2 YFSETQ come from the germline V gene. The CDR3 loop is CASSLGPTGSPLHF. CDR3 nucleotide sequence: TGCGCCAGCAGCTTGGGGCCGACCGGGTCACCCCTCCACTTT.

The gene calls are TRBV11-2 and TRBJ1-1, with no clear D. The length of the CDR3 is 15 residues. CDR1 SGHAT and CDR2 FQNNGV come from the germline V gene. Trimming removed 0 bases from V and 0 bases from J, with 8 bases in between. The CDR3, as DNA: TGTGCCAGCAGCTTAGATGGAGGGCTGAACACTGAAGCTTTCTTT. This codes for CASSLDGGLNTEAFF.

This clone was detected only once. V is TRBV7-8 and J is TRBJ2-7; tentatively, D is TRBD2 (6 bases). V lost 5 bases, J lost 2 bases, and 13 bases lay in between. This CDR3 comprises 14 residues. Looked up from germline, CDR1 is SGHVS and CDR2 is FQNEAQ. This CDR3 is CASSLREIPYEQYF. CDR3 sequence (DNA): TGTGCCAGCAGCCTTCGGGAGATCCCCTACGAGCAGTACTTC.

The genes are TRBV19 and TRBJ1-6, with 7 nucleotides matching TRBD1. The CDR3 runs to 14 residues. Germline V gene sequence: CDR1 LNHDA, CDR2 SQIVND (reference sequence). Trimming removed 3 bases from V and 7 bases from J; junction bases left unmatched: 3. The CDR3 nucleotides read TGTGCCAGTAGTATTCAGGGGGGCAATTCACCCCTCCACTTT. Its translation: CASSIQGGNSPLHF.

The chain joins TRBV6-5 to TRBJ1-5; D perhaps matches TRBD1 (5 bases). The CDR3 sequence is 15 residues long. V was cut by 6 bases and J by 1 base, with 13 bases left in between. Looked up from germline, CDR1 is MNHEY and CDR2 is SVGAGI. The CDR3 protein is CASSHTPGSNQPQHF. CDR3 coding DNA: TGTGCCAGCAGCCATACGCCAGGGAGCAATCAGCCCCAGCATTTT.

This clone was found a few times. The chain has TRBV27 and TRBJ2-7, with D possibly TRBD2 on 5 matching bases. This CDR3 is built from 16 residues. Per germline, CDR1 MNHEY and CDR2 SMNVEV (reference sequence). The V gene lost 6 bases and the J gene lost 4 bases, with 22 bases spanning the gap. CDR3 amino acids: CASRGPERVWGYEQYV. CDR3 DNA sequence: TGTGCCAGCAGAGGCCCAGAGAGGGTTTGGGGATACGAGCAGTACGTC.

This clone was counted only a few times. This rearrangement joins TRBV7-9 to TRBJ1-3; tentatively, D is TRBD1 (5 bases). Germline V lookup: CDR1 SEHNR, CDR2 FQNEAQ (reference sequence). The CDR3 runs to 16 residues. V was clipped by 5 bases and J by 7 bases, with 21 bases between them. The CDR3 region has the DNA TGTGCCAGCAGCCTCGGGACTCTACTCCCCGGGAACACCATATATTTT. Translating it yields CASSLGTLLPGNTIYF.

V and J are TRBV29-1 and TRBJ1-2; a weak D match, TRBD1 (6 bases). The length of the CDR3 is 12 residues. V was pared by 5 bases and J by 6 bases, with 13 bases between. Germline loops: CDR1 SQVTM, CDR2 ANQGSEA. This CDR3 reads CSVWSGEDGYTF. CDR3 in DNA: TGCAGCGTTTGGTCAGGGGAAGATGGCTACACCTTC.

The rearrangement links TRBV6-2 or TRBV6-3 to TRBJ2-1, with D possibly matching TRBD1 (5 bases). The V gene's germline CDR1 is MNHEY and CDR2 SVGEGT. V was clipped by 5 bases and J by 1 base, with 9 bases between them. The CDR3 contains 14 residues. The CDR3 is CASSAQGSYNEQFF. DNA for the CDR3: TGTGCCAGCAGTGCTCAGGGTTCCTACAATGAGCAGTTCTTC.